The 4 T cell receptor beta chains presented below share a single source sample, sequenced in a study of blood T cells in healthy people across ages. A J-beta primer mix and a sample-barcoded 5' primer were used in a second PCR of about 7 to 12 cycles. TCRdb passed the 5' RACE reads through MiXCR, listing each CDR3 protein once. The table lists approximately 1.5 million distinct CDR3 sequences, roughly 43% of them singletons. Sequencing used blood. The receptors were gathered from a woman aged 18-29 years in good health.

The chain combines TRBV5-1 with TRBJ2-7; no definite D call. Trimming removed 4 bases at V and 4 bases at J, with 15 bases between. Germline lookup yields CDR1 SGHRS and CDR2 YFSETQ. The CDR3 consists of 14 residues. The CDR3 DNA is TGCGCCAGCAGCCCGGTGGGTGAGATTTACGAGCAGTACTTC. Translation: CASSPVGEIYEQYF. Full variable domain (rest looked up from reference TRBV5-1 and TRBJ2-7): KAGVTQTPRYLIKTRGQQVTLSCSPISGHRSVSWYQQTPGQGLQFLFEYFSETQRNKGNFPGRFSGRQFSNSRSEMNVSTLELGDSALYLCASSPVGEIYEQYFGPGTRLTVT.

This chain connects TRBV6-2 or TRBV6-3 to TRBJ2-1; 7 nucleotides line up with TRBD2. CDR3 length: 16 amino acids. V gave up 4 bases and J gave up 3 bases; unmatched junction bases: 9. The V gene's germline CDR1 is MNHEY and CDR2 SVGEGT. DNA of the CDR3: TGTGCCAGCAGTTCCCCCAGGAAGCGGGGCTACAATGAGCAGTTCTTC. As protein: CASSSPRKRGYNEQFF.

In regard to this clonotype: Its ends do not fully match the called genes, so a read error is possible. The chain is built from TRBV2 and TRBJ2-3, with 8 bases matching TRBD1. The CDR3 covers 14 residues. Germline V gives CDR1 SNHLY, CDR2 FYNNEI. In DNA form, the CDR3 reads TGTGCCGGCAGCCCCAGGGGGCGAACAGATACGCAGTATTTT. Translated, it gives CAGSPRGRTDTQYF.

In its sample, this clonotype was seen a few times. The V gene is TRBV12-3 or TRBV12-4, the J gene TRBJ2-4; 7 nucleotides line up with TRBD1. Losses at the gene ends were 5 bases for V and 15 bases for J; bases not matched to a gene: 7. The CDR3 is 11 residues long. The DNA of the CDR3 is TGTGCCAGCAGTCATGGACAGGTTCGGTACTTC. Translation: CASSHGQVRYF.